A single sample is the source of the 24 T cell receptor beta chains below, sequenced in a study of shared clonotypes between healthy human individuals. Profiling relied on immunoSEQ multiplex PCR, and the TCRdb table lists in-frame clones only, not all of them. Found here are about 2.4 million clones, approximately 90% of them singletons; the top ten hold around 0.14%. Sample: naive CD4+ T cells sorted from blood. Subset defined: CD45RA+ positively selected. Source of these receptors: a man between 18 and 29 years old in good health.

V gene TRBV19 combines with J gene TRBJ1-1; no firm D call. The CDR3 consists of 14 residues. CDR1 is LNHDA and CDR2 is SQIVND in the germline V gene (reference sequence). V was pared by 7 bases and J by 6 bases, with 18 bases between. CDR3 DNA sequence: TGTGCCAGTACCCCAGACCGGGTGAGCCCTGAAGCTTTCTTT. This codes for CASTPDRVSPEAFF.

The genes are TRBV5-1 and TRBJ1-2; D gene ambiguous. V lost 0 bases and J 4 bases, leaving 10 bases between the germline ends. Germline-derived CDR1 and CDR2 are SGHRS and YFSETQ. The CDR3 is made up of 14 amino acids. For the CDR3, the DNA is TGCGCCAGCAGCTTGGAACAGAACTTCTATGGCTACACCTTC. It specifies CASSLEQNFYGYTF. The whole variable domain, filled in from reference TRBV5-1 and TRBJ1-2, reads KAGVTQTPRYLIKTRGQQVTLSCSPISGHRSVSWYQQTPGQGLQFLFEYFSETQRNKGNFPGRFSGRQFSNSRSEMNVSTLELGDSALYLCASSLEQNFYGYTFGSGTRLTVV.

DNA for the CDR3: TGTGCCAGCAGTGAATTTAAGGGGGTGGGTGGAAACACCATATATTTT. Encoded protein: CASSEFKGVGGNTIYF. The V and J genes are TRBV25-1 and TRBJ1-3, with D tentatively TRBD1 (6 bases). Germline V CDR1 and CDR2: MGHDK, SYGVNS. CDR3 length: 16 residues. The ends were cut back, 1 base at V and 3 bases at J, with 13 bases in the middle.

The chain employs TRBV11-3 and TRBJ2-2, with 13 bases matching TRBD2. Germline values: CDR1 SGHNT, CDR2 YENEEA. The CDR3 sequence is 17 residues long. Trimming took 4 bases from V and 5 from J; bases not matched to a gene: 7. CDR3 bases: TGTGCCAGCAGCTCCTCCCAGACTAGCGGGAGGACCGGGGAGCTGTTTTTT. This translates into CASSSSQTSGRTGELFF.

V and J are TRBV6-1 and TRBJ1-2; possibly TRBD1 for D (5 bases). The CDR3 spans 15 residues. CDR1 and CDR2 from the germline V gene are MNHNS and SASEGT. V dropped 3 bases and J dropped 2 bases, with 13 bases sitting between them. CDR3: CASSDVGGGNYGYTF. The DNA for the CDR3 is TGTGCCAGCAGTGATGTCGGGGGAGGCAACTATGGCTACACCTTC.

The chain has TRBV30 and TRBJ2-5, with 8 positions matching TRBD1. The germline gives CDR1 GTSNPN, CDR2 SVGIG (reference sequence). The V gene end was trimmed by 3 bases and the J gene end by 5 bases; junction bases not matched to a gene: 8. The CDR3 runs 14 residues. The CDR3 loop reads CAWRTGDRRETQYF. The CDR3, as DNA: TGTGCCTGGAGGACGGGGGACAGGCGCGAGACCCAGTACTTC.

V gene TRBV18 combines with J gene TRBJ1-4; D may be TRBD1 (5 bases). Looked up from germline, CDR1 is KGHSH and CDR2 is LQKENI. V lost 6 bases and J 2 bases, leaving 16 bases between the germline ends. The CDR3 loop spans 16 amino acids. The DNA for the CDR3 is TGTGCCAGCTCGGCAGGGAAAAGTACTACTAATGAAAAACTGTTTTTT. Protein: CASSAGKSTTNEKLFF.

The chain combines TRBV6-5 with TRBJ2-7; 13 nucleotides match TRBD2. V dropped 2 bases and J dropped 3; count of bases not matched to a gene: 1. Germline V lookup: CDR1 MNHEY, CDR2 SVGAGI. There are 15 residues in the CDR3. CDR3 in amino acids: CASSYGTSGIYEQYF. CDR3 nucleotides: TGTGCCAGCAGTTACGGGACTAGCGGGATCTACGAGCAGTACTTC.

This chain uses TRBV10-3 with TRBJ2-1; 8 nucleotides match TRBD2. The length of the CDR3 is 13 residues. Germline CDR1 and CDR2: ENHRY and SYGVKD. The V gene end was trimmed by 2 bases and the J gene end by 9 bases; junction bases not matched to a gene: 3. The CDR3, as DNA: TGTGCCATCAGTGAGGTTCTAGCGGGTGAGCAGTTCTTC. Its protein product is CAISEVLAGEQFF.

As to this clone: Other DNA sequences in this sample translate to the same CDR3. The chain is built from TRBV18 and TRBJ2-5, with TRBD2 matching over 8 bases. With V trimmed by 3 bases and J by 5 bases, 5 bases remained unmatched. The germline CDR1 and CDR2 sequences are KGHSH and LQKENI. The CDR3 has 14 amino acids. CDR3: CASSPPGGSETQYF. The CDR3 DNA follows: TGTGCCAGCTCACCCCCGGGAGGGTCCGAGACCCAGTACTTC.

The chain links TRBV5-4 to TRBJ2-3, with 7 bases fitting TRBD1. The CDR3 contains 14 residues. CDR1 and CDR2 from the germline V gene are SGHNT and YYREEE (reference sequence). The trim removed 6 bases at V and 2 bases at J, leaving 6 bases unmatched. CDR3 sequence reads: CASTRTGHTDTQYF. CDR3 DNA sequence: TGTGCCAGCACACGGACAGGTCACACAGATACGCAGTATTTT.

V is TRBV18 and J is TRBJ2-5; 8 positions match TRBD1. The ends lost 3 bases at V and 5 bases at J; junction bases unmatched: 5. CDR3 length: 14 residues. Germline values: CDR1 KGHSH, CDR2 LQKENI. The CDR3 reads CASSPRTGWETQYF. The CDR3, as DNA: TGTGCCAGCTCACCGAGGACAGGGTGGGAGACCCAGTACTTC. Based on the CDR3 plus reference TRBV18 and TRBJ2-5, the full variable domain is NAGVMQNPRHLVRRRGQEARLRCSPMKGHSHVYWYRQLPEEGLKFMVYLQKENIIDESGMPKERFSAEFPKEGPSILRIQQVVRGDSAAYFCASSPRTGWETQYFGPGTRLLVL.

In this sample, this clone turned up once. V is TRBV19 and J is TRBJ2-7, with 13 bases matching TRBD2. V lost 6 bases to trimming and J lost 7 bases; unmatched junction nucleotides: 9. Germline CDR1 is LNHDA and CDR2 is SQIVND (reference sequence). CDR3 length: 15 residues. CDR3 in amino acids: CASSVGTSGAWEQYF. CDR3 in DNA: TGTGCCAGTAGCGTGGGGACTAGCGGGGCATGGGAGCAGTACTTC.

V is TRBV7-2 and J is TRBJ2-6, with D perhaps matching TRBD1 or TRBD2 (6 bases each). Between the trimmed V and J ends, which lost 3 bases and 2 bases, there was a span of 11 bases. In germline, CDR1 is SGHTA, CDR2 FQGNSA. The CDR3 has 16 residues. For the CDR3, the DNA is TGTGCCAGCAGCTTCACGGGGGCGGCTGGGGCCAACGTCCTGACTTTC. Amino acids: CASSFTGAAGANVLTF.

V gene TRBV18 combines with J gene TRBJ2-7, with D perhaps TRBD2 (6 bases). The CDR3 loop spans 12 amino acids. Germline loops: CDR1 KGHSH, CDR2 LQKENI. The V end was cut by 10 bases, the J end by 4 bases, with 14 bases between. The CDR3 protein is CATSPGSYEQYF. The CDR3 DNA follows: TGTGCCACCTCTCCCGGGAGTTACGAGCAGTACTTC.

The chain employs TRBV2 and TRBJ2-2; 9 bases agree with TRBD1. CDR3 length equals 15 residues. The trim removed 7 bases at V and 4 bases at J, leaving 7 bases unmatched. The germline V gene encodes CDR1 SNHLY and CDR2 FYNNEI. CDR3 coding DNA: TGTGCCAGCAAAGGAGGACAGGGGTCCACCGGGGAGCTGTTTTTT. It encodes CASKGGQGSTGELFF.

As concerns this clone: Other nucleotide sequences in the sample specify the same CDR3. The chain is built from TRBV10-3 and TRBJ2-3; no reliable D call. Between the trimmed V and J ends, which lost 2 bases and 4 bases, there was a span of 4 bases. Germline values: CDR1 ENHRY, CDR2 SYGVKD. CDR3 length equals 12 residues. This CDR3 is CAISEASDTQYF. CDR3 DNA sequence: TGTGCCATCAGTGAGGCTTCAGATACGCAGTATTTT.

In the case of this clone: Additional DNA sequences in this sample encode the identical CDR3. The chain is built from TRBV7-2 and TRBJ1-5; D may be TRBD1 (5 bases). Looked up from germline, CDR1 is SGHTA and CDR2 is FQGNSA. V lost 5 bases and J lost 0, with 8 bases in between. The CDR3 is 14 amino acids. CDR3: CASSPDSSNQPQHF. CDR3 coding DNA: TGTGCCAGCAGCCCTGACAGTAGCAATCAGCCCCAGCATTTT. The full variable domain, its missing parts supplied by reference TRBV7-2 and TRBJ1-5, is GAGVSQSPSNKVTEKGKDVELRCDPISGHTALYWYRQSLGQGLEFLIYFQGNSAPDKSGLPSDRFSAERTGGSVSTLTIQRTQQEDSAVYLCASSPDSSNQPQHFGDGTRLSIL.

V and J are TRBV6-5 and TRBJ1-2; D is undetermined. Germline CDR1 is MNHEY and CDR2 is SVGAGI. Trimming stripped 5 bases from V and 8 bases from J, with 9 bases between. This CDR3 is built from 11 residues. Here the CDR3 reads CASSEPEGYTF. For the CDR3, the DNA is TGTGCCAGCAGTGAACCGGAGGGCTACACCTTC.

The J gene is TRBJ1-5, the V gene TRBV7-8; 8 bases line up with TRBD1. The CDR3 loop spans 15 amino acids. The germline V gene has CDR1 SGHVS and CDR2 FQNEAQ. Trimming at V came to 5 bases and at J to 2 bases, leaving 5 bases not matched to a gene. The CDR3 region has the DNA TGTGCCAGCAGCGTGCAGGGGGCCGGCAATCAGCCCCAGCATTTT. This translates into CASSVQGAGNQPQHF.

This clone occurred once. The genes are TRBV6-6 and TRBJ2-7, with D perhaps matching TRBD2 (5 bases). V was clipped by 6 bases and J by 4 bases, with 10 bases between them. The CDR3 has 12 amino acids. Per germline, CDR1 MNHNY and CDR2 SVGAGI (reference sequence). The DNA for the CDR3 is TGTGCCAGCAGACTAGAGACTTACGAGCAGTACTTC. Protein: CASRLETYEQYF.

In this sample, this clone turned up once. This chain uses TRBV7-9 with TRBJ2-6; maybe TRBD1 (6 bases). With 2 bases removed from V and 1 base from J, the gap between germline ends came to 6 bases. Germline-derived CDR1 and CDR2 are SEHNR and FQNEAQ (reference sequence). The CDR3 length is 15 residues. The CDR3 nucleotides are TGTGCCAGCAGCTTAACAGGGTCTGGGGCCAACGTCCTGACTTTC. This codes for CASSLTGSGANVLTF.

The V gene is TRBV10-3, the J gene TRBJ2-2, with D possibly called TRBD1 or TRBD2 (5 bases each). V was trimmed by 2 bases and J by 0 bases, leaving 10 bases between them. The CDR3 sequence is 16 residues long. Germline CDR1 reads ENHRY; CDR2 reads SYGVKD. CDR3 region: CAISETGTTNTGELFF. For the CDR3, the DNA is TGTGCCATCAGTGAGACCGGGACGACGAACACCGGGGAGCTGTTTTTT.

The chain couples TRBV7-2 to TRBJ1-6, with a tentative D call TRBD1 (5 bases). The germline V and J ends were trimmed by 5 bases and 9 bases, with 17 bases remaining between them. The CDR3 contains 15 residues. Germline CDR1 and CDR2: SGHTA and FQGNSA. DNA of the CDR3: TGTGCCAGCAGCCCCGGGACCCAGGCTATTTCACCCCTCCACTTT. Translation gives CASSPGTQAISPLHF. Full variable domain (outside the CDR3, taken from reference TRBV7-2 and TRBJ1-6): GAGVSQSPSNKVTEKGKDVELRCDPISGHTALYWYRQSLGQGLEFLIYFQGNSAPDKSGLPSDRFSAERTGGSVSTLTIQRTQQEDSAVYLCASSPGTQAISPLHFGNGTRLTVT.